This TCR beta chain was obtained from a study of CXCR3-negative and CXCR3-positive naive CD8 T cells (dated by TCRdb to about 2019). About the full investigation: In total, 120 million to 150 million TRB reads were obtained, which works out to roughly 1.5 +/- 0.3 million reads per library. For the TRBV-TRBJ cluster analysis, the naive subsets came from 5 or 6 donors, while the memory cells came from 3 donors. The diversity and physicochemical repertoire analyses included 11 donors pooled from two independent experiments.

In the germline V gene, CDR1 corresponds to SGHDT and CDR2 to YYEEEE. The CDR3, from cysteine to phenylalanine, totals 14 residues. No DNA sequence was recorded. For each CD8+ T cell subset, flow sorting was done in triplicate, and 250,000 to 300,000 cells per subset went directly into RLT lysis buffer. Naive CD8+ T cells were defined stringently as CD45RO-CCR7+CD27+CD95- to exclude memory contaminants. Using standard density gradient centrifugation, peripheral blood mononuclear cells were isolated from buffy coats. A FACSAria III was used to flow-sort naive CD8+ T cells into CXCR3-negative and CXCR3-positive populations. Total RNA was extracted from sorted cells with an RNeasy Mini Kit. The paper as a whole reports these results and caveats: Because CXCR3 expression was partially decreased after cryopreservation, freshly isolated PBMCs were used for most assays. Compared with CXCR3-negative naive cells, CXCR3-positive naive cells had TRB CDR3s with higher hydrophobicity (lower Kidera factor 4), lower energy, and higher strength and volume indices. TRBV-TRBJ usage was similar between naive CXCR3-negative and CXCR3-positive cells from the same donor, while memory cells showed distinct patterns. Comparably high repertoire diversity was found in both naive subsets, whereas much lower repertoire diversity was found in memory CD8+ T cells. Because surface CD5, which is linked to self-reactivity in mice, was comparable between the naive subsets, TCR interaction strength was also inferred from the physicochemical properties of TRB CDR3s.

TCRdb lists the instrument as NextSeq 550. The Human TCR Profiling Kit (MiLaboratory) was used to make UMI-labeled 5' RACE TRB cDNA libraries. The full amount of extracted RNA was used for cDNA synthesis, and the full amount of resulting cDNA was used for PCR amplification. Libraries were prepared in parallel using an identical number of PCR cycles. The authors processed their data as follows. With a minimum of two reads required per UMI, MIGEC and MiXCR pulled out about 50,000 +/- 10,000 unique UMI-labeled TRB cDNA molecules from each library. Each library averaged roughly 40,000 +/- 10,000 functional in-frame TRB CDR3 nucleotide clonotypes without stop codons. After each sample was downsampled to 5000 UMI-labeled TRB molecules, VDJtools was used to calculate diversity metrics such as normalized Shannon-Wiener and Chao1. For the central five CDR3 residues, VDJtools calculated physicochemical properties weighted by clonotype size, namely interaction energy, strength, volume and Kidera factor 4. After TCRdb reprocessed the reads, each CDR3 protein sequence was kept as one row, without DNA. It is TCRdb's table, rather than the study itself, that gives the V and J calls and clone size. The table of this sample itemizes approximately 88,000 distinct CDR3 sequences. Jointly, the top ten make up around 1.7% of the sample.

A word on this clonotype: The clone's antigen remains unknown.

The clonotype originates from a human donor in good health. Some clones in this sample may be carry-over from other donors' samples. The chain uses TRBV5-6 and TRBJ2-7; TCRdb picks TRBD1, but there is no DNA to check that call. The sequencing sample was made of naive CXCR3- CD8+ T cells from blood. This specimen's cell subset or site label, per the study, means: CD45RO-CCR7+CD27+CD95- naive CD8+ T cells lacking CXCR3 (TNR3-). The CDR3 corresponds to CASSFGQGLYEQYF.